The 30 T cell receptor beta chains presented below share a single source sample, sequenced in a study of T cells in Graves' hyperthyroidism and ophthalmopathy. Researchers took RNA transcripts and amplified the TCR beta CDR3 regions from them. HTBI primers drove first-round RT-PCR of the TCR CDR3. TCRdb redid the calling of the multiplex PCR reads with MiXCR, one entry per CDR3 protein. Of 500,000 to 800,000 distinct CDR3 sequences in the sample, approximately 14% are singletons; the top ten hold approximately 12%. The sample consisted of blood. The receptors shown here come from a woman aged 45-60 years with Graves' ophthalmopathy.

This clonotype was counted many times. The V and J genes are TRBV7-3 and TRBJ1-1; tentative D call: TRBD1 (5 bases). CDR1 is SGHTA and CDR2 is FQGTGA in the germline V gene. Between the trimmed V and J ends, which lost 0 bases and 2 bases, there was a span of 19 bases. The CDR3 contains 18 residues. CDR3 bases: TGTGCCAGCAGCTTAACGCCCTTCTGGGACGGAACTAACACTGAAGCTTTCTTT. Translation: CASSLTPFWDGTNTEAFF.

This clonotype has ten or more counts. This chain joins TRBV5-6 and TRBJ2-5, with TRBD1 as a possible D gene (6 bases). Between the trimmed V and J ends, which lost 4 bases and 5 bases, there was a span of 18 bases. The CDR3 covers 15 residues. Germline loops: CDR1 SGHDT, CDR2 YYEEEE. The chain's CDR3 is CASSLQQGTAETQYF. The CDR3 DNA is TGTGCCAGCAGCCTCCAACAGGGAACCGCGGAGACCCAGTACTTC.

A word on this clonotype: It may be a read error: a sequence one base away is much more abundant. CDR3 DNA: TGTGCCGCCAGGACAGGTCTGAACACTGAAGCTTTCTTT. Amino acids: CAARTGLNTEAFF. V usage is TRBV24-1 and J usage is TRBJ1-1; 7 nucleotides line up with TRBD1. The CDR3 has 13 residues. The germline V gene has CDR1 KGHDR and CDR2 SFDVKD.

The genes are TRBV29-1 and TRBJ2-7, with D possibly TRBD2 on 6 matching bases. The germline V and J ends were trimmed by 7 bases and 2 bases, with 12 bases remaining between them. Germline assignment: CDR1 SQVTM and CDR2 ANQGSEA. The length of the CDR3 is 12 residues. CDR3 sequence reads: CSAAGGTYEQYF. In DNA form, the CDR3 reads TGCAGCGCTGCCGGGGGTACCTACGAGCAGTACTTC.

This chain links TRBV10-2 with TRBJ1-3, with a possible D match to TRBD1 (6 bases). With 5 bases removed from V and 1 base from J, the gap between germline ends came to 9 bases. Looked up from germline, CDR1 is WSHSY and CDR2 is SAAADI. This CDR3 contains 14 residues. This CDR3 is CASSTGFSGNTIYF. In nucleotides, the CDR3 is TGCGCCAGCAGTACAGGGTTTTCTGGAAACACCATATATTTT.

The V call is TRBV5-4, the J call TRBJ2-2; 10 bases fit TRBD2. The germline V gene has CDR1 SGHNT and CDR2 YYREEE (reference sequence). V lost 1 base to trimming and J lost 3 bases; unmatched junction nucleotides: 9. The CDR3 is made up of 18 amino acids. For the CDR3, the DNA is TGTGCCAGCAGCTTGTTCAAGGGTCTAGCGGGAGACACCGGGGAGCTGTTTTTT. Translating gives CASSLFKGLAGDTGELFF.

At least ten counts were recorded for this clonotype. The chain is built from TRBV9 and TRBJ2-7; 8 nucleotides align to TRBD2. The CDR3 loop spans 14 amino acids. The V and J ends lost 2 bases and 3 bases, in that order; junction bases with no gene match: 4. Per the germline V gene, CDR1 is SGDLS and CDR2 is YYNGEE. DNA of the CDR3: TGTGCCAGCAGCGTGGCGGGAGGAGGCTACGAGCAGTACTTC. Its protein is CASSVAGGGYEQYF. Together with reference TRBV9 and TRBJ2-7, the CDR3 gives the full variable domain: DSGVTQTPKHLITATGQRVTLRCSPRSGDLSVYWYQQSLDQGLQFLIQYYNGEERAKGNILERFSAQQFPDLHSELNLSSLELGDSALYFCASSVAGGGYEQYFGPGTRLTVT.

This clonotype turned up a few times. The junction does not match germline at one end; this may be a read error. This chain uses TRBV7-7 with TRBJ2-5, with a possible D match to TRBD1 (6 bases). The CDR3 consists of 15 residues. Germline assignment: CDR1 SSHAT and CDR2 FNYEAQ (reference sequence). CDR3 coding DNA: TGTGCTAGCAGCTCTACACCCACAGGGAAAGAGACCCAGTACTTC. Its translation is CASSSTPTGKETQYF.

Regarding this clonotype: A much larger clone lies one base from this, so it may be a read error. The gene calls are TRBV3-1 and TRBJ1-1; TRBD1 matches 9 bases. Germline values: CDR1 LGHDT, CDR2 YNNKEL (reference sequence). The CDR3 runs 15 residues. Trimming removed 2 bases from V and 3 bases from J; junction bases left unmatched: 4. CDR3: CASSQTDRGDTEAFF. CDR3 nucleotides: TGTGCCAGCAGCCAAACCGACAGGGGGGACACTGAAGCTTTCTTT.

V usage is TRBV9 and J usage is TRBJ2-1; D not certain. Germline CDR1 is SGDLS and CDR2 is YYNGEE. The CDR3 is made up of 14 amino acids. V shed 4 bases and J shed 5 bases, with 13 bases lying between them. The CDR3: CASSPGRRNNEQFF. CDR3 sequence (DNA): TGTGCCAGCAGCCCCGGACGACGGAACAATGAGCAGTTCTTC.

This clonotype came up many times. The chain is built from TRBV9 and TRBJ2-7; 9 bases line up with TRBD2. V gave up 2 bases and J gave up 6 bases; unmatched junction bases: 9. CDR1 is SGDLS and CDR2 is YYNGEE in the germline V gene. The CDR3 has 15 amino acids. The CDR3 region is CASSVGGSGRGEQYF. CDR3 coding DNA: TGTGCCAGCAGCGTTGGGGGTAGCGGGAGAGGCGAGCAGTACTTC.

This clonotype was seen a few times. The chain joins TRBV7-9 to TRBJ2-1; the match to TRBD2 covers 7 bases. CDR3 length: 13 residues. Germline V lookup: CDR1 SEHNR, CDR2 FQNEAQ (reference sequence). V lost 6 bases to trimming and J lost 10 bases; unmatched junction nucleotides: 9. The CDR3 coding sequence is TGTGCCAGCAGTTTTGGGGGGGGGATAGAGCAGTTCTTC. This encodes CASSFGGGIEQFF.

This clonotype has more than one count but fewer than ten. The chain employs TRBV7-2 and TRBJ1-2; D ambiguous. The CDR3 spans 16 residues. The V end was cut by 5 bases, the J end by 4 bases, with 20 bases between. Germline values: CDR1 SGHTA, CDR2 FQGNSA. CDR3 coding DNA: TGTGCCAGCAGCCCACTGCTGGAAGGGATCGGCTATGGCTACACCTTC. Amino acid sequence: CASSPLLEGIGYGYTF. Full variable domain (outside the CDR3, taken from reference TRBV7-2 and TRBJ1-2): GAGVSQSPSNKVTEKGKDVELRCDPISGHTALYWYRQSLGQGLEFLIYFQGNSAPDKSGLPSDRFSAERTGGSVSTLTIQRTQQEDSAVYLCASSPLLEGIGYGYTFGSGTRLTVV.

This chain links TRBV20-1 with TRBJ2-2, with 8 nucleotides matching TRBD1. The CDR3 spans 15 residues. V dropped 4 bases and J dropped 5; count of bases not matched to a gene: 9. Germline lookup yields CDR1 DFQATT and CDR2 SNEGSKA (reference sequence). The CDR3 loop reads CSATSRTGRTGELFF. CDR3 bases: TGCAGTGCTACATCCCGGACAGGGAGAACCGGGGAGCTGTTTTTT.

This clonotype was seen at least ten times. This chain uses TRBV20-1 with TRBJ2-1; TRBD2 matches 14 bases. Germline CDR1 and CDR2: DFQATT and SNEGSKA (reference sequence). The junction had 2 bases not matched to a gene; V was cut back by 6 bases and J by 7 bases. CDR3 length: 13 amino acids. The CDR3 loop is CSARTSGRNEQFF. CDR3 sequence (DNA): TGCAGTGCGAGGACTAGCGGGAGGAATGAGCAGTTCTTC.

The table lists this clonotype with many counts. This chain joins TRBV28 and TRBJ2-4; TRBD2 matches at 9 bases. J lost 3 bases, V lost 2 bases, and 8 bases had no gene match. Per germline, CDR1 MDHEN and CDR2 SYDVKM. The CDR3 consists of 17 residues. Here the CDR3 DNA reads TGTGCCAGCAGTTTAGTGGGCGGGGGGGCTGACAAAAACATTCAGTACTTC. Protein product: CASSLVGGGADKNIQYF. Filled out from reference TRBV28 and TRBJ2-4, the complete variable domain reads DVKVTQSSRYLVKRTGEKVFLECVQDMDHENMFWYRQDPGLGLRLIYFSYDVKMKEKGDIPEGYSVSREKKERFSLILESASTNQTSMYLCASSLVGGGADKNIQYFGAGTRLSVL.

This clonotype was counted many times. The CDR3 loop is CASSSLVAKNTGELFF. In DNA, the CDR3 is TGTGCCAGCAGTTCCCTGGTGGCGAAGAACACCGGGGAGCTGTTTTTT. V and J are TRBV28 and TRBJ2-2, with D uncertain. The CDR3 consists of 16 residues. Between the trimmed V and J ends, which lost 4 bases and 1 base, there was a span of 13 bases. CDR1 and CDR2 (germline): MDHEN, SYDVKM.

This clonotype was counted only a few times. The genes are TRBV19 and TRBJ1-1; 10 bases line up with TRBD1. From germline, CDR1 is LNHDA and CDR2 SQIVND (reference sequence). J gave up 0 bases and V 8 bases, and 9 bases lay outside the gene matches. CDR3 length: 16 residues. The CDR3 is CASGRDRGTLNTEAFF. The CDR3, as DNA: TGTGCCAGTGGCCGGGACAGGGGTACTCTGAACACTGAAGCTTTCTTT.

The chain recombines TRBV27 with TRBJ2-7; TRBD2 is a possible D gene (6 bases). The V and J ends lost 9 bases and 0 bases respectively, with 9 bases between them. Germline CDR1 and CDR2: MNHEY and SMNVEV (reference sequence). The CDR3 length is 12 residues. In DNA, the CDR3 is TGTGCCAGTGGGACTTCCTCCTACGAGCAGTACTTC. Amino acids: CASGTSSYEQYF.

The rearrangement joins TRBV9 to TRBJ1-3; the D is unclear. The CDR3 is 17 residues long. V lost 0 bases and J 0 bases, leaving 13 bases between the germline ends. Germline-derived CDR1 and CDR2 are SGDLS and YYNGEE. CDR3 in amino acids: CASSVAVGANSGNTIYF. CDR3 bases: TGTGCCAGCAGCGTAGCCGTCGGAGCGAACTCTGGAAACACCATATATTTT. The full variable domain, completed using reference TRBV9 and TRBJ1-3, is DSGVTQTPKHLITATGQRVTLRCSPRSGDLSVYWYQQSLDQGLQFLIQYYNGEERAKGNILERFSAQQFPDLHSELNLSSLELGDSALYFCASSVAVGANSGNTIYFGEGSWLTVV.

This clonotype was counted a few times. The chain joins TRBV5-4 to TRBJ2-2, with a weak D call TRBD2 (6 bases). This CDR3 is built from 15 residues. Germline CDR1 reads SGHNT; CDR2 reads YYREEE (reference sequence). V lost 0 bases, J lost 7 bases, and 13 bases lay in between. The CDR3 nucleotides read TGTGCCAGCAGCTTGGAGTCGGGAGTGGGCGGGGAGCTGTTTTTT. It yields the protein CASSLESGVGGELFF.

This sequence joins TRBV12-3 or TRBV12-4 and TRBJ2-1, with TRBD2 matching 11 bases. With 6 bases clipped from V and 3 bases from J, the junction kept 4 bases outside the gene matches. This CDR3 region has 15 residues. In DNA, the CDR3 is TGTGCCAGCAGGGCTAGCGGGAGGTTCTACAATGAGCAGTTCTTC. Translated: CASRASGRFYNEQFF.

At least ten counts were recorded for this clonotype. V and J are TRBV6-1 and TRBJ2-7; no firm D call. Trimming took 2 bases from V and 2 from J, leaving 13 bases between them. Germline V gene sequence: CDR1 MNHNS, CDR2 SASEGT. CDR3 length equals 15 residues. The CDR3 region is CASSENTALTYEQYF. The CDR3 bases are TGTGCCAGCAGTGAAAACACAGCGCTCACCTACGAGCAGTACTTC.

This clonotype appeared many times. The chain couples TRBV20-1 to TRBJ1-5, with no clear D. The CDR3 extends over 16 amino acids. Germline V lookup: CDR1 DFQATT, CDR2 SNEGSKA (reference sequence). The V end was cut by 1 base, the J end by 8 bases, with 21 bases between. CDR3: CSARAPKGLGTKPQHF. The CDR3 coding sequence is TGCAGTGCTAGAGCCCCCAAAGGACTAGGTACTAAGCCCCAGCATTTT.

This clonotype was seen a few times. V gene TRBV4-1 combines with J gene TRBJ2-2, with D hard to call. The CDR3 totals 13 residues. The V and J ends lost 0 bases and 5 bases respectively, with 4 bases between them. The germline gives CDR1 MGHRA, CDR2 YSYEKL. CDR3 coding DNA: TGCGCCAGCAGCCAAGACGCAACCGGGGAGCTGTTTTTT. Protein sequence: CASSQDATGELFF.

This clonotype was seen at least ten times. V is TRBV7-2 and J is TRBJ1-5; 7 bases fit TRBD1. This CDR3 has 15 residues. Germline trimming cut 5 bases from V and 5 bases from J; bases unmatched to any gene: 9. Germline V lookup: CDR1 SGHTA, CDR2 FQGNSA. The CDR3 DNA follows: TGTGCCAGCAGCACGACAGGGATCGGCGATCAGCCCCAGCATTTT. Translating it yields CASSTTGIGDQPQHF.

This clonotype was seen ten or more times. The chain uses TRBV11-2 and TRBJ2-1, with 10 bases lining up with TRBD2. The CDR3 spans 16 residues. Germline values: CDR1 SGHAT, CDR2 FQNNGV. Trimming took 6 bases from V and 4 from J; bases not matched to a gene: 9. The CDR3 region is CASSQTGTSVYNEQFF. The CDR3 bases are TGTGCCAGCAGTCAGACCGGGACTAGCGTGTACAATGAGCAGTTCTTC.

Of note for this clonotype: Just one base apart from a much larger clone, this may be a read error. The chain's CDR3 is CANTYEVGETQYF. For the CDR3, the DNA is TGTGCCAACACTTACGAGGTTGGGGAGACCCAGTACTTC. The chain recombines TRBV6-4 with TRBJ2-5, with D uncertain. The CDR3 runs 13 residues. Trimming removed 10 bases from V and 5 bases from J, with 17 bases in between. In germline, CDR1 is MRHNA, CDR2 SNTAGT.

This clonotype was recorded many times. The J gene is TRBJ2-3, the V gene TRBV15; TRBD2 is a possible D gene (6 bases). The germline CDR1 and CDR2 sequences are LNHNV and YYDKDF (reference sequence). The CDR3 has 18 amino acids. V lost 0 bases and J 5 bases, leaving 21 bases between the germline ends. The CDR3, as DNA: TGTGCCACCAGCAGAGATAATTCGGGAGTCTGGCATTTAGATACGCAGTATTTT. Residues: CATSRDNSGVWHLDTQYF.

The CDR3 loop is CATSRDWGSPLHF. The CDR3 nucleotides read TGTGCCACCAGCCGGGACTGGGGTTCACCCCTCCACTTT. The chain couples TRBV24-1 to TRBJ1-6; D might be TRBD1 (5 bases). The CDR3 contains 13 residues. Trimming shortened V by 7 bases and J by 9 bases, and 12 bases separated the two germline ends. The germline V gene has CDR1 KGHDR and CDR2 SFDVKD.